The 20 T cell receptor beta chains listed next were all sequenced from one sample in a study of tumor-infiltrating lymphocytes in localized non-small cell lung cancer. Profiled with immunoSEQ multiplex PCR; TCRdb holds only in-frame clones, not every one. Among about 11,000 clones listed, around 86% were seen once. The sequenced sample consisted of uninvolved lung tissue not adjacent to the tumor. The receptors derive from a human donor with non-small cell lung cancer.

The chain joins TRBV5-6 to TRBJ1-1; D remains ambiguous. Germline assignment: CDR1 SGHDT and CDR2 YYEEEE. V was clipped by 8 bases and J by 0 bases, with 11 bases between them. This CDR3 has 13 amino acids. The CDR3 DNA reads TGTGCCAGTAACCCCAATGTGAACACTGAAGCTTTCTTT. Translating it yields CASNPNVNTEAFF.

The CDR3 region has the DNA TGTGCCTTAACCCCGGGACACAAGTACGAGCAGTACTTC. It codes for CALTPGHKYEQYF. The chain joins TRBV30 to TRBJ2-7; D is perhaps TRBD1 (6 bases). Trimming stripped 7 bases from V and 4 bases from J, with 17 bases between. This CDR3 has 13 amino acids. In germline, CDR1 is GTSNPN, CDR2 SVGIG (reference sequence).

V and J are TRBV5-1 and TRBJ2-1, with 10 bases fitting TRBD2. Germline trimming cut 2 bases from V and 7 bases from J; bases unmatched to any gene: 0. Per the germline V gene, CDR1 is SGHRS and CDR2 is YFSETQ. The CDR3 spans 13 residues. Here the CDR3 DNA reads TGCGCCAGCAGCTTTAGCGGGGGGAATGAGCAGTTCTTC. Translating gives CASSFSGGNEQFF. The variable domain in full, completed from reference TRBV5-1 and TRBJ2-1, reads KAGVTQTPRYLIKTRGQQVTLSCSPISGHRSVSWYQQTPGQGLQFLFEYFSETQRNKGNFPGRFSGRQFSNSRSEMNVSTLELGDSALYLCASSFSGGNEQFFGPGTRLTVL.

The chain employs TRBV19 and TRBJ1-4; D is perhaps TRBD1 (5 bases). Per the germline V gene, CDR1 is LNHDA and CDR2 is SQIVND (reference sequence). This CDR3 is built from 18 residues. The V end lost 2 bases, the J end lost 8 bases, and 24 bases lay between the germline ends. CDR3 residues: CASSITGPRRGVKEKLFF. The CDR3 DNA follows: TGTGCCAGTAGTATAACAGGCCCCAGGAGGGGAGTAAAAGAAAAACTGTTTTTT.

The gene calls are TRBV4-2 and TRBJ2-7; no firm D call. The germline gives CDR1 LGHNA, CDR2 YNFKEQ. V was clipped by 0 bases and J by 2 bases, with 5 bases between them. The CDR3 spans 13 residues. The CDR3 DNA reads TGTGCCAGCAGCCAAGACCTTCCCTACGAGCAGTACTTC. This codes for CASSQDLPYEQYF.

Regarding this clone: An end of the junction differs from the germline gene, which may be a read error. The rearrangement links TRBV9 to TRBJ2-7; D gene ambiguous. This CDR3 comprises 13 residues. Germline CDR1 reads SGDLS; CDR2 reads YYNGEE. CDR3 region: CASSVSTSHEQYF. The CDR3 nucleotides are TGTGCCAGCAGCGTTTCGACCTCCCACGAGCAGTACTTC.

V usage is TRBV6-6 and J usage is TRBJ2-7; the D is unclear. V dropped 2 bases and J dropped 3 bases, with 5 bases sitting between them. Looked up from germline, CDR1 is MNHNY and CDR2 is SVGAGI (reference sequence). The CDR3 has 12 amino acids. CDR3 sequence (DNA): TGTGCCAGCAGTTACGCAGTCTACGAGCAGTACTTC. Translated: CASSYAVYEQYF.

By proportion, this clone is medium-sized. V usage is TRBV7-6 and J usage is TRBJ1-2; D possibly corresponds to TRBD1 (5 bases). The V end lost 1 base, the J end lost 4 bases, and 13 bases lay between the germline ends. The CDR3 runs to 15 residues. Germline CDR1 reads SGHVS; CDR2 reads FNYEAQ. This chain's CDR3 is CASSLDPGTAYGYTF. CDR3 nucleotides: TGTGCCAGCAGCTTAGACCCCGGGACCGCCTATGGCTACACCTTC.

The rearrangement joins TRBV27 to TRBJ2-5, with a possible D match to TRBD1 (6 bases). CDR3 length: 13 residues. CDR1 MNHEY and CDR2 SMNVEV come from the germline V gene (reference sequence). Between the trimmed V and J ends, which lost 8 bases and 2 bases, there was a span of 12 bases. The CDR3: CASRGHLQETQYF. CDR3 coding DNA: TGTGCCAGCCGGGGACACTTACAAGAGACCCAGTACTTC.

CDR3 region: CASKGDPGDPYGYTF. In DNA, the CDR3 is TGTGCCAGCAAGGGGGACCCGGGGGATCCCTATGGCTACACCTTC. V gene TRBV6-5 combines with J gene TRBJ1-2, with TRBD1 as a possible D gene (6 bases). Trimming cost V 7 bases and J 4 bases, with 19 bases left between them. Per germline, CDR1 MNHEY and CDR2 SVGAGI. The CDR3 contains 15 residues.

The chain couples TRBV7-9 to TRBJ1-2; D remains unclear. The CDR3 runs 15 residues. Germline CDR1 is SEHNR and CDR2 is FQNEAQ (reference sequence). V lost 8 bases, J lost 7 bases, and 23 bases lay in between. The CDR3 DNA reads TGTGCCAGCTCCCTAAATTATACCCCGACCGGTGGCTACACCTTC. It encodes CASSLNYTPTGGYTF.

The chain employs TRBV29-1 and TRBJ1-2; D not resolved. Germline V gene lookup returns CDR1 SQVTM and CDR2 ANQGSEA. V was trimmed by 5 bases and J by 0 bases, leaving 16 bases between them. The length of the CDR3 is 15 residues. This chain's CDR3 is CSVFILPATNYGYTF. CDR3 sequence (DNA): TGCAGCGTTTTTATCCTCCCCGCCACTAACTATGGCTACACCTTC.

CDR3 in DNA: TGTGCCAGCAGCCTGGGGGGACAGGCTGTAGGTGGGGCCAACGTCCTGACTTTC. As protein: CASSLGGQAVGGANVLTF. This chain joins TRBV5-5 and TRBJ2-6, with TRBD1 matching over 8 bases. Germline loops: CDR1 SGHKS, CDR2 YYEKEE (reference sequence). V shed 4 bases and J 3 bases; nucleotides not matched to a gene: 12. CDR3 length: 18 residues.

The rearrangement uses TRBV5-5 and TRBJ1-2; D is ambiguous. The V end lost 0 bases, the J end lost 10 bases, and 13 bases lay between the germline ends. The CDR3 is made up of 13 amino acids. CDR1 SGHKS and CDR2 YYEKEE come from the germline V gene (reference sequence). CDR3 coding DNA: TGTGCCAGCAGCTTGGTTTTGGCGGGTGACTACACCTTC. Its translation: CASSLVLAGDYTF.

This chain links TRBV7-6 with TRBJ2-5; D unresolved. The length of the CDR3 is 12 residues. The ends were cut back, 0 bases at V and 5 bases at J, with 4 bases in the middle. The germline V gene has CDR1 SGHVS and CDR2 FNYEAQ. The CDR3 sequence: CASSLAGETQYF. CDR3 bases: TGTGCCAGCAGCTTAGCAGGGGAGACCCAGTACTTC.

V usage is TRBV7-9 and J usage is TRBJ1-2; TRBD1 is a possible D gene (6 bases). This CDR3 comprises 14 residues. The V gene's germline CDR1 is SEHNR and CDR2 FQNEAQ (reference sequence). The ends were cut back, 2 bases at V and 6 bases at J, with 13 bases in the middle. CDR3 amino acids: CASSLLQGADGYTF. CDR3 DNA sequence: TGTGCCAGCAGCTTACTACAGGGCGCCGATGGCTACACCTTC.

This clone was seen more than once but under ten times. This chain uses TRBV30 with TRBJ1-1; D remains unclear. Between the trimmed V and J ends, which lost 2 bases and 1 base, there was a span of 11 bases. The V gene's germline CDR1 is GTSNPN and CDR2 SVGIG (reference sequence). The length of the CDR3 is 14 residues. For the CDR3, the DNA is TGTGCCTGGAGTCCTGGGCGGGCGAACACTGAAGCTTTCTTT. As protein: CAWSPGRANTEAFF.

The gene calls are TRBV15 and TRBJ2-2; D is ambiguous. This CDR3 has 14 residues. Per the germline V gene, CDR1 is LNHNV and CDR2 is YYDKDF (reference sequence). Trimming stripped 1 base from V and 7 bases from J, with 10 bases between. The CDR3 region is CATSRGTFDGELFF. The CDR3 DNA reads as TGTGCCACCAGCAGAGGGACGTTTGACGGGGAGCTGTTTTTT.

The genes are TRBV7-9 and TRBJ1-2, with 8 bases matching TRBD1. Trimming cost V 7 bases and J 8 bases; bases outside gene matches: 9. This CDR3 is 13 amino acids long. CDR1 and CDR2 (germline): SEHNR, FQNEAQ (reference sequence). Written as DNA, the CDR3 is TGTGCCAGCACCACCACAGGGGGTCGGGGCTACACCTTC. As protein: CASTTTGGRGYTF.

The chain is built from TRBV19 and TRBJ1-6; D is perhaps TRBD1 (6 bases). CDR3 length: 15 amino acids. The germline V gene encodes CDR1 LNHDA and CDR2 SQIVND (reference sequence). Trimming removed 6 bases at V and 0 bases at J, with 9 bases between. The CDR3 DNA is TGTGCCAGTAGGATGGACAGCTCCTATAATTCACCCCTCCACTTT. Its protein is CASRMDSSYNSPLHF.